This is a list of T cell receptor beta chains from one sample in a study of blood T cell repertoires in COVID-19. TCRdb keeps only in-frame clones here, not all; method: immunoSEQ multiplex PCR. The sample yields about 250,000 clones, approximately 85% seen once. The sequenced sample consisted of peripheral blood. The receptors here all came from an elderly woman with COVID-19, enrolled during active disease. CDR3s include the opening cysteine and the closing phenylalanine or tryptophan. A D gene is named only where the DNA matches it firmly. Only part of the rows carry a size: once, few, many, or a class if the clone is expanded.

J,D,size,V,CDR3,DNA
TRBJ1-3,-,-,TRBV5-1,CASSLTGDSGNTIYF,TGCGCCAGCAGCTTGACAGGCGACTCTGGAAACACCATATATTTT
TRBJ2-7,TRBD2,once,TRBV4-3,CASSQATSGGQYEQYF,TGCGCCAGCAGCCAAGCAACTAGCGGGGGGCAGTACGAGCAGTACTTC
TRBJ2-3,TRBD2,-,TRBV4-1,CASSRLRGGRGDTDTQYF,TGCGCCAGCAGCCGATTACGGGGGGGCCGTGGAGACACAGATACGCAGTATTTT
TRBJ1-5,-,-,TRBV9,CASSVGSSQPQHF,TGTGCCAGCAGCGTAGGCAGTTCTCAGCCCCAGCATTTT
TRBJ2-7,TRBD2,-,TRBV19,CASSPVPGTTYEQYF,TGTGCCAGTAGTCCCGTTCCCGGGACTACCTACGAGCAGTACTTC
TRBJ2-5,TRBD2,-,TRBV18,CASSPSGGAGETQYF,TGTGCCAGCTCACCGAGCGGGGGGGCCGGAGAGACCCAGTACTTC
TRBJ1-3,TRBD1,-,TRBV4-1,CASSPSVGQGGNTIYF,TGCGCCAGCAGCCCCTCCGTGGGACAGGGTGGAAACACCATATATTTT
TRBJ2-6,-,-,TRBV4-2,CASSPRTSSGANVLTF,TGTGCCAGCAGCCCACGGACAAGCTCTGGGGCCAACGTCCTGACTTTC
TRBJ2-7,-,-,TRBV28,CASSPTGTYEQYF,TGTGCCAGCAGTCCGACGGGAACCTACGAGCAGTACTTC
TRBJ2-2,TRBD1,-,TRBV5-1,CASSFLGQGKTGELFF,TGCGCCAGCAGCTTCTTGGGACAGGGGAAGACCGGGGAGCTGTTTTTT
TRBJ1-6,TRBD1,once,TRBV28,CASRPSQGGNSPLHF,TGTGCCAGCAGGCCATCACAGGGGGGGAATTCACCCCTCCACTTT
TRBJ2-7,-,-,TRBV5-1,CASSLAGTFYEQYF,TGCGCCAGCAGCTTGGCCGGGACTTTCTACGAGCAGTACTTC
TRBJ2-3,-,-,TRBV7-9,CASSLSLPRDTQYF,TGTGCCAGCAGCTTAAGTCTCCCGAGGGATACGCAGTATTTT
TRBJ1-4,-,-,TRBV19,CASSGQLNEKLFF,TGTGCCAGTAGCGGACAGCTAAATGAAAAACTGTTTTTT
TRBJ1-1,-,-,TRBV11-2,CASCLGGNTEAFF,TGTGCCAGCTGCTTGGGGGGGAACACTGAAGCTTTCTTT
TRBJ1-1,TRBD1,-,TRBV28,CASKRTGRNTEAFF,TGTGCCAGCAAGAGGACAGGGAGGAACACTGAAGCTTTCTTT
TRBJ2-2,TRBD1,-,TRBV19,CASSAGQGDTGELFF,TGTGCCAGTAGTGCTGGACAGGGGGACACCGGGGAGCTGTTTTTT
TRBJ2-1,-,-,TRBV5-1,CASSLAGLDYPFNEQFF,TGCGCCAGCAGCTTGGCCGGTCTAGACTACCCCTTCAATGAGCAGTTCTTC
TRBJ2-1,-,-,TRBV5-1,CASSFAGVPLNEQFF,TGCGCCAGCAGCTTCGCAGGGGTTCCCCTCAATGAGCAGTTCTTC
TRBJ2-7,-,-,TRBV7-2,CASSKSYEQYF,TGTGCCAGCAGCAAATCGTACGAGCAGTACTTC
TRBJ2-1,-,-,TRBV20-1,CSASGGNEQFF,TGCAGTGCTAGTGGAGGCAATGAGCAGTTCTTC
TRBJ1-2,-,-,TRBV12-3/TRBV12-4,CASRATANYGYTF,TGTGCCAGCAGGGCCACAGCTAACTATGGCTACACCTTC
TRBJ1-4,-,-,TRBV28,CASSPVTATNEKLFF,TGTGCCAGCAGTCCAGTGACAGCAACTAATGAAAAACTGTTTTTT
TRBJ1-1,TRBD1,-,TRBV27,CASSLYRGTEAFF,TGTGCCAGCAGTTTATACAGGGGAACAGAAGCTTTCTTT
TRBJ2-2,TRBD2,once,TRBV5-1,CASSGGTSGGTGELFF,TGCGCCAGCAGCGGAGGGACTAGCGGGGGGACCGGGGAGCTGTTTTTT
TRBJ1-1,-,-,TRBV3-1/TRBV3-2,CASSQGGRRTTEAFF,TGTGCCAGCAGCCAAGGGGGGAGGAGAACAACTGAAGCTTTCTTT
TRBJ1-5,-,-,TRBV21-1,CATRQVPPGNQPQHF,TGTGCCACCCGACAGGTCCCCCCTGGCAATCAGCCCCAGCATTTT
TRBJ1-2,-,-,TRBV6-1,CASSDRKGDSYGYTF,TGTGCCAGCAGTGATCGTAAGGGGGATTCCTATGGCTACACCTTC
TRBJ2-7,TRBD2,-,TRBV5-1,CASSLGSSGGANEQYF,TGCGCCAGCAGCTTGGGTTCTAGCGGGGGGGCGAACGAGCAGTACTTC
TRBJ1-2,-,-,TRBV29-1,CSVELGLGTPYGYTF,TGCAGCGTTGAGCTGGGGCTCGGAACCCCCTATGGCTACACCTTC
TRBJ2-1,TRBD1,-,TRBV28,CASSLSRTGGYEQFF,TGTGCCAGCAGTTTATCGAGGACAGGGGGATATGAGCAGTTCTTC
TRBJ2-6,TRBD1,-,TRBV2,CASSGDRGGSGANVLTF,TGTGCCAGCAGTGGGGACAGGGGTGGGTCTGGGGCCAACGTCCTGACTTTC
TRBJ2-1,-,-,TRBV29-1,CSPRSYNEQFF,TGCAGCCCCCGCTCCTACAATGAGCAGTTCTTC
TRBJ1-2,TRBD1,-,TRBV4-2,CASSQTTGSIGYTF,TGTGCCAGCAGCCAAACGACAGGGTCGATCGGCTACACCTTC
TRBJ1-2,-,-,TRBV6-5,CASSPRQYYGYTF,TGTGCCAGCAGTCCTAGACAGTACTATGGCTACACCTTC